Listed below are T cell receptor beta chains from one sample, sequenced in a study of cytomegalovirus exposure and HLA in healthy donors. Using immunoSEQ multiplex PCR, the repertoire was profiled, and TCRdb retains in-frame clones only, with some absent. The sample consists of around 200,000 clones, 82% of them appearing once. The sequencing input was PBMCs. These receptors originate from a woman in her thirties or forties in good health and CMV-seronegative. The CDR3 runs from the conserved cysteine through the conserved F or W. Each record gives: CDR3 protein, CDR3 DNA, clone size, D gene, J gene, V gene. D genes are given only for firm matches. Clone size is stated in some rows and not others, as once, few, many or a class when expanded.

CDR3aa: CASSLAGPYEQYF
CDR3nt: TGTGCCAGCAGTCTAGCGGGCCCCTACGAGCAGTACTTC
abundance: once
d_gene: TRBD2
j_gene: TRBJ2-7
v_gene: TRBV28

CDR3aa: CASSYLGGRTEAFF
CDR3nt: TGTGCCAGCAGTTATTTGGGGGGTAGAACTGAAGCTTTCTTT
abundance: few
d_gene: NA
j_gene: TRBJ1-1
v_gene: TRBV6-5

CDR3aa: CASSEAVREGISHEQYF
CDR3nt: TGTGCCAGCAGTGAAGCGGTGCGGGAGGGCATATCCCACGAGCAGTACTTC
abundance: NA
d_gene: TRBD2
j_gene: TRBJ2-7
v_gene: TRBV2

CDR3aa: CASRQTPNKVDTQYF
CDR3nt: TGTGCCAGCAGGCAGACACCCAACAAGGTCGATACGCAGTATTTT
abundance: NA
d_gene: NA
j_gene: TRBJ2-3
v_gene: TRBV7-3

CDR3aa: CASSSSGGQQYF
CDR3nt: TGTGCCAGCAGCTCTTCAGGGGGCCAGCAGTACTTC
abundance: NA
d_gene: TRBD1
j_gene: TRBJ2-7
v_gene: TRBV11-1

CDR3aa: CASSPGQTDGYTF
CDR3nt: TGCGCCAGCAGCCCCGGACAAACTGATGGCTACACCTTC
abundance: once
d_gene: NA
j_gene: TRBJ1-2
v_gene: TRBV5-1

CDR3aa: CASSNQAGGGYYGYTF
CDR3nt: TGTGCCAGCAGCAACCAGGCAGGGGGCGGATACTATGGCTACACCTTC
abundance: NA
d_gene: TRBD1
j_gene: TRBJ1-2
v_gene: TRBV7-9

CDR3aa: CASSQGRGYSGNTIYF
CDR3nt: TGCGCCAGCAGCCAAGGCAGGGGGTACTCTGGAAACACCATATATTTT
abundance: NA
d_gene: TRBD1
j_gene: TRBJ1-3
v_gene: TRBV4-1

CDR3aa: CASSDQGASNQPQHF
CDR3nt: TGTGCCAGCAGTGACCAGGGGGCGAGCAATCAGCCCCAGCATTTT
abundance: few
d_gene: TRBD1
j_gene: TRBJ1-5
v_gene: TRBV2

CDR3aa: CASSPQVNQPQHF
CDR3nt: TGTGCCAGTAGTCCCCAGGTTAATCAGCCCCAGCATTTT
abundance: NA
d_gene: NA
j_gene: TRBJ1-5
v_gene: TRBV19

CDR3aa: CATSRRGGTGELFF
CDR3nt: TGTGCCACCAGCAGGCGAGGGGGAACCGGGGAGCTGTTTTTT
abundance: once
d_gene: NA
j_gene: TRBJ2-2
v_gene: TRBV15

CDR3aa: CASSPPGLAAYNEQFF
CDR3nt: TGTGCCAGCAGCCCCCCGGGACTAGCAGCCTACAATGAGCAGTTCTTC
abundance: NA
d_gene: TRBD2
j_gene: TRBJ2-1
v_gene: TRBV11-2

CDR3aa: CASSEAQGDQPQHF
CDR3nt: TGTGCCAGCAGTGAAGCACAAGGGGATCAGCCCCAGCATTTT
abundance: NA
d_gene: NA
j_gene: TRBJ1-5
v_gene: TRBV2

CDR3aa: CASSSGLAVETQYF
CDR3nt: TGCGCCAGCAGCTCGGGACTAGCGGTGGAGACCCAGTACTTC
abundance: NA
d_gene: TRBD2
j_gene: TRBJ2-5
v_gene: TRBV5-1

CDR3aa: CASSLVTQTQYF
CDR3nt: TGTGCCAGCAGCTTAGTCACTCAGACCCAGTACTTC
abundance: NA
d_gene: NA
j_gene: TRBJ2-5
v_gene: TRBV11-1

CDR3aa: CASTPGGVREQYF
CDR3nt: TGTGCCAGCACCCCCGGCGGGGTACGTGAGCAGTACTTC
abundance: NA
d_gene: NA
j_gene: TRBJ2-5
v_gene: TRBV6-5

CDR3aa: CASSPFGTSSYNEQFF
CDR3nt: TGTGCCAGCAGCCCATTTGGTACGAGCTCCTACAATGAGCAGTTCTTC
abundance: NA
d_gene: NA
j_gene: TRBJ2-1
v_gene: TRBV9